This T cell receptor (beta chain) is drawn from a study of blood T cell repertoires in COVID-19. Study as a whole: The samples span acute and convalescent COVID-19 from the United States, Italy and Spain. PBMCs, B-cell-depleted T cells, or T cells provided the cDNA or gDNA that made up the material.

In the original workflow: For nucleated cells, counts were estimated from reference gene primer amplification. Using immunoSEQ multiplex PCR, the repertoire was profiled, and TCRdb retains in-frame clones only, with some absent. V and J calls and clone size come straight from that table; D and trimming were deduced from the DNA. The table has 80,000 to 95,000 clones, roughly 86% seen once; the top ten hold about 17%. V was clipped by 3 bases and J by 7 bases; unmatched bases: 4. The length of the CDR3 is 14 residues. Germline V gene data show CDR1 as SGHRS and CDR2 as YFSETQ. The chain combines TRBV5-1 with TRBJ1-2; 12 nucleotides agree with TRBD1. The sequence came from a human donor in a cohort sampled during active COVID-19. Sequenced input: peripheral blood. CDR3 sequence (DNA): TGCGCCAGCAGCTGGGGACAGGGGGCGATTGGCTACACCTTC. Amino acid sequence: CASSWGQGAIGYTF.